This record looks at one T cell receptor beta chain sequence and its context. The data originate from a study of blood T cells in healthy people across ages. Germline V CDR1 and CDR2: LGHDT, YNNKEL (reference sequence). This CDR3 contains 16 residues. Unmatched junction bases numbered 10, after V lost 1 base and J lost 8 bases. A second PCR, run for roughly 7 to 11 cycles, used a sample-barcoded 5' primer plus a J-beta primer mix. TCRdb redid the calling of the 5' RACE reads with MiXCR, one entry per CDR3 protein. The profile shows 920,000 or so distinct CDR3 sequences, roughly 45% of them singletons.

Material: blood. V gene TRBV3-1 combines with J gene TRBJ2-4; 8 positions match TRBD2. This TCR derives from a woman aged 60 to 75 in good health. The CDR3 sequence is CASSQAGGLASYIQYF. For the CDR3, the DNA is TGTGCCAGCAGCCAAGCAGGAGGACTAGCTTCTTACATTCAGTACTTC. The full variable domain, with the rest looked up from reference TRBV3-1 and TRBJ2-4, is DTAVSQTPKYLVTQMGNDKSIKCEQNLGHDTMYWYKQDSKKFLKIMFSYNNKELIINETVPNRFSPKSPDKAHLNLHINSLELGDSAVYFCASSQAGGLASYIQYFGAGTRLSVL.